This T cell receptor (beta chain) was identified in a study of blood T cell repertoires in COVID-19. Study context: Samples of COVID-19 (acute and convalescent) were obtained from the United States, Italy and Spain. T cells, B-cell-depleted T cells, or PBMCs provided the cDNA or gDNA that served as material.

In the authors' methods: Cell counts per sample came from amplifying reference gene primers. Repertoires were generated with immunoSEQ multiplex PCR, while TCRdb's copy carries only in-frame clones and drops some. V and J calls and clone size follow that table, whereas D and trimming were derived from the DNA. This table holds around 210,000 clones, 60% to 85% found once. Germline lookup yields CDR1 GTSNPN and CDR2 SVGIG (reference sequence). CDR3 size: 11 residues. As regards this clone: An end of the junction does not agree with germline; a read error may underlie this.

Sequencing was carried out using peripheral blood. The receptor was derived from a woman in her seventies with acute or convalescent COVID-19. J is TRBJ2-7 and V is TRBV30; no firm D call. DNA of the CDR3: TGTGCCTGCCGAGGCGATGGTTTGTTGGACTTC. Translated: CACRGDGLLDF.